The source of this T cell receptor (beta chain) is a study of blood T cell repertoires in COVID-19. Assay used: immunoSEQ multiplex PCR; TCRdb lists only in-frame clones, some missing. The table records 100,000 to 150,000 clones, 65% to 85% of them present only once. The clonotype was recovered from a man at least 80 years old with active or convalescent COVID-19. Sequencing was done on a sample of peripheral blood.

The CDR3 DNA is TGTGCCAGCAGTTTAGCCGGGGAGACCGGGACAGGGAATTCACCCCTCCACTTT. Amino acids: CASSLAGETGTGNSPLHF. The chain employs TRBV27 and TRBJ1-6; 9 positions agree with TRBD1. V lost 2 bases and J lost 7; bases outside the gene matches: 12. The CDR3 is 18 amino acids. Germline loops: CDR1 MNHEY, CDR2 SMNVEV (reference sequence).